This entry concerns a single T cell receptor (beta chain). The method was immunoSEQ multiplex PCR; TCRdb's version includes in-frame clones alone and lacks a portion of them. The repertoire holds roughly 90,000 clones, with under 95% as singletons. This record belongs to a study of T cell changes during pregnancy in multiple sclerosis. Material: peripheral blood, obtained before pregnancy. The TCR was taken from a female donor with multiple sclerosis, enrolled in a pregnancy study.

The CDR3 region is CASNYGRGTEAFF. CDR3 nucleotide sequence: TGCGCCAGCAACTACGGAAGGGGCACTGAAGCTTTCTTT. The chain couples TRBV5-1 to TRBJ1-1, with D perhaps TRBD1 (5 bases). V was clipped by 6 bases and J by 4 bases, with 13 bases between them. Germline CDR1 SGHRS, CDR2 YFSETQ. This CDR3 spans 13 amino acids.